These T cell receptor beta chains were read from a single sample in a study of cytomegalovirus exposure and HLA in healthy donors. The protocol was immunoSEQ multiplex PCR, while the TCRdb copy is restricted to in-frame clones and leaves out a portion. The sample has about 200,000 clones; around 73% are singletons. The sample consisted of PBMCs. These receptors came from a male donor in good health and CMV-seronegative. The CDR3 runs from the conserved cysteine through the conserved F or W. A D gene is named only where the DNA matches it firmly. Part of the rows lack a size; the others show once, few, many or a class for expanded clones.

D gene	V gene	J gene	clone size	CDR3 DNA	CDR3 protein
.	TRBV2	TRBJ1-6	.	TGTGCCAGCAGGACAGACCTCAATTCACCCCTCCACTTT	CASRTDLNSPLHF
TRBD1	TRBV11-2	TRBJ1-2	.	TGTGCCAGCAGCCCAAACCTGGGACAGGGGTTTGGCTACACCTTC	CASSPNLGQGFGYTF
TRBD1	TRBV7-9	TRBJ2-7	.	TGTGCCAGCAGCTCAAGGACAGGGGTCAACGAGCAGTACTTC	CASSSRTGVNEQYF
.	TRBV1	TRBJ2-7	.	TGCACCAGCAGCCAACATCCTAGCGGTTCTTTTTTCACCTACGAGCAGTACTTC	CTSSQHPSGSFFTYEQYF
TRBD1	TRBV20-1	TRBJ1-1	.	TGCAGTGCCGACAGGGGCTCTGAAGCTTTCTTT	CSADRGSEAFF
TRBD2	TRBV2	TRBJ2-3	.	TGTGCCAGCGGGCTAGCGGGAGGGGGAAGCACAGATACGCAGTATTTT	CASGLAGGGSTDTQYF
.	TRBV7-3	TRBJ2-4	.	TGTGCCAGCAGCTTAATACCGACCCCCGGGGCCAAAAACATTCAGTACTTC	CASSLIPTPGAKNIQYF
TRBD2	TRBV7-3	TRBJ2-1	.	TGTGCCAGCAGCCCTCAACTAGCGGGAGAGTACAATGAGCAGTTCTTC	CASSPQLAGEYNEQFF
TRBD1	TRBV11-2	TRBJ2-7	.	TGTGCCAGCAGCCAAGCCCCGACAGGGACCTACGAGCAGTACTTC	CASSQAPTGTYEQYF
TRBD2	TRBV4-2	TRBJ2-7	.	TGTGCCAGCAGCGCAAGCGGGAGTAGATACGAGCAGTACTTC	CASSASGSRYEQYF
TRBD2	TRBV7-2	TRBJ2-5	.	TGTGCCAGCAGCTTTCCAAGGACTAGCGGGAGGGGGGAGACCCAGTACTTC	CASSFPRTSGRGETQYF
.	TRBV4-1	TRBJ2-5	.	TGCGCCAGCAGCCAAGATTTTACAGCCCGAGAGACCCAGTACTTC	CASSQDFTARETQYF
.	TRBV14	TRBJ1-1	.	TGTGCCAGCAGACCGATCGGGGGGCAGGAAGCTTTCTTT	CASRPIGGQEAFF
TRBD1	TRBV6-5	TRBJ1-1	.	TGTGCCAGCAGTTACACGACAGGGACTGAAGCTTTCTTT	CASSYTTGTEAFF
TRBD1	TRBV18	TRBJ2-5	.	TGTGCCAGCTCACCGGGACAGGTAGTAGAGACCCAGTACTTC	CASSPGQVVETQYF
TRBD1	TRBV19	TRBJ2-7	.	TGTGCCAGTAGTGGGACAGGGGGCGCGTCCTACGAGCAGTACTTC	CASSGTGGASYEQYF
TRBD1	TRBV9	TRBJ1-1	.	TGTGCCAGCAGCGTAGTTCCGACAGGGCAGAACACTGAAGCTTTCTTT	CASSVVPTGQNTEAFF
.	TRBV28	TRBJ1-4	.	TGTGCCAGCAGCGCACAGGGTCCCAACGAAAAACTGTTTTTT	CASSAQGPNEKLFF
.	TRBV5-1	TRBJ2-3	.	TGCGCCAGCAGCTTGATACCGCAGGGGTTCTCCACAGATACGCAGTATTTT	CASSLIPQGFSTDTQYF
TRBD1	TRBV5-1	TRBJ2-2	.	TGCGCCAGCAGCTTGGGACAGGGGTTGTCCGGGGAGCTGTTTTTT	CASSLGQGLSGELFF
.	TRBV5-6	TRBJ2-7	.	TGTGCCAGCAGCTCCTTGCAGCGGCGTACTGACGAGCAGTACTTC	CASSSLQRRTDEQYF
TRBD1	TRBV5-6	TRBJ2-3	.	TGTGCCAGCAGTGTAGGGTTACAGGGGGAATGGGGAACGCAGTATTTT	CASSVGLQGEWGTQYF
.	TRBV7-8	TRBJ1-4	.	TGTGCCAGCAGCTTAGCCCGCTTAGATGAAAAACTGTTTTTT	CASSLARLDEKLFF
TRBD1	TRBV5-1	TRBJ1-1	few	TGCGCCAGCAGCTTGGCCGTAGGGGGCACGGAAGCTTTCTTT	CASSLAVGGTEAFF
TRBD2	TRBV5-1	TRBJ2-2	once	TGCGCCAGCAGCTTGGTCCCCAAGAGCGGGAGGGCCACCACCGGGGAGCTGTTTTTT	CASSLVPKSGRATTGELFF
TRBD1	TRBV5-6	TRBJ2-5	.	TGTGCCAGCAGCATCGAGGGGACAGGTAAAGAGACCCAGTACTTC	CASSIEGTGKETQYF
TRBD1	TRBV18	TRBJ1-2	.	TGTGCCAGCTCACCCGAGACAGGGTCGGGCTATGGCTACACCTTC	CASSPETGSGYGYTF
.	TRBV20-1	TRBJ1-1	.	TGCAGTGCCGGGGGGAACACTGAAGCTTTCTTT	CSAGGNTEAFF
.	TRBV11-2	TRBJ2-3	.	TGTGCCAGCAGCTCCGCTGGGGGGGGCAGAGATACGCAGTATTTT	CASSSAGGGRDTQYF
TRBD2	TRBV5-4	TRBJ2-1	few	TGTGCCAGCAGCTTGGGCCTAGCGGAAATGCAGTTCTTC	CASSLGLAEMQFF
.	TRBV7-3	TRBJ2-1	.	TGTGCCAGCAGCCCAGGGGGAGGCCCCCCGGGCAATGAGCAGTTCTTC	CASSPGGGPPGNEQFF
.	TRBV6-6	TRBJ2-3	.	TGTGCCAGCACCCTTGGGCCGTACACAGATACGCAGTATTTT	CASTLGPYTDTQYF
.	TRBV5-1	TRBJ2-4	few	TGCGCCAGCAGCTTGACACGGGAGATAGCCAAAAACATTCAGTACTTC	CASSLTREIAKNIQYF
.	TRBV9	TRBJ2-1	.	TGTGCCAGCAGCGCCGGAGGGCATCGGTACAATGAGCAGTTCTTC	CASSAGGHRYNEQFF
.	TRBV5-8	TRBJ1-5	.	TGTGCCAGCAGCTTGATCGGGAAAGGAAGCAATCAGCCCCAGCATTTT	CASSLIGKGSNQPQHF
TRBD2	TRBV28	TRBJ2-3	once	TGTGCCAGCAGTTTTCCACGGGAGGTTGTACCAGATACGCAGTATTTT	CASSFPREVVPDTQYF